This TCR beta chain was profiled in a study of blood T cell repertoires in COVID-19. Study context: Spain, Italy and the United States supplied samples that represented acute and convalescent COVID-19.

This CDR3 has 16 amino acids. Germline V gene lookup returns CDR1 SGHTA and CDR2 FQGTGA. V shed 2 bases and J shed 6 bases, with 17 bases lying between them. Across 20 to 25 US areas, participants ranged in age from roughly 18 to 95 years. Cohorts were based on clinical histories the participants reported. Sequencing used immunoSEQ multiplex PCR; TCRdb keeps in-frame clones, though not all of them. The sample has some 370,000 clones, 75% to 90% seen once. The sequenced sample was PBMCs or T cells enriched from blood (not recorded which). This sequence joins TRBV7-3 and TRBJ2-1; D may be TRBD2 (7 bases). This clonotype was sampled from a woman aged 45-60 years who had recovered from COVID-19. CDR3: CASSLYGGGSANEQFF. The CDR3 region has the DNA TGTGCCAGCAGCTTATACGGGGGCGGGAGTGCCAATGAGCAGTTCTTC. Variable domain in full (rest from reference TRBV7-3 and TRBJ2-1): GAGVSQTPSNKVTEKGKYVELRCDPISGHTALYWYRQSLGQGPEFLIYFQGTGAADDSGLPNDRFFAVRPEGSVSTLKIQRTERGDSAVYLCASSLYGGGSANEQFFGPGTRLTVL.